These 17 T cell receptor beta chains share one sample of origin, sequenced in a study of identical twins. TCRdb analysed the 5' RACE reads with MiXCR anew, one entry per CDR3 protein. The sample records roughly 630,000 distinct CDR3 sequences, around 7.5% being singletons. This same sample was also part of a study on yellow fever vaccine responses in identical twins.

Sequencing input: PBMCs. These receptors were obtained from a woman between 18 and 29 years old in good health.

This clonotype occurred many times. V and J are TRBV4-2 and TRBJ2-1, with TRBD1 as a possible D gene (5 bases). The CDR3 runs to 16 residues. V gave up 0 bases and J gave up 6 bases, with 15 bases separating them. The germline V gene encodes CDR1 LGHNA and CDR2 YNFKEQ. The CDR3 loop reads CASSQEQGATGNEQFF. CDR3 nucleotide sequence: TGTGCCAGCAGCCAAGAACAAGGGGCCACGGGCAATGAGCAGTTCTTC.

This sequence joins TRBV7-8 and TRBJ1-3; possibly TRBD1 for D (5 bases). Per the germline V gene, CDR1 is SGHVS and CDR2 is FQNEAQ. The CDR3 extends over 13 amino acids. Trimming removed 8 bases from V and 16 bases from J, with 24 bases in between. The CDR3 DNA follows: TGTGCCAGCCGCCCATTGGGACTCACAATACTCTATTTT. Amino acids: CASRPLGLTILYF.

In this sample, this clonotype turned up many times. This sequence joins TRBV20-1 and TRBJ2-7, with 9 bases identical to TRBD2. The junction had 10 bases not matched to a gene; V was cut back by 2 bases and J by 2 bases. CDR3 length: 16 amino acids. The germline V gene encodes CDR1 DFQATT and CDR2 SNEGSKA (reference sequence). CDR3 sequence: CSARPYSGRRAYEQYF. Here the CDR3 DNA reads TGCAGTGCTAGACCTTATAGCGGGAGAAGGGCCTACGAGCAGTACTTC.

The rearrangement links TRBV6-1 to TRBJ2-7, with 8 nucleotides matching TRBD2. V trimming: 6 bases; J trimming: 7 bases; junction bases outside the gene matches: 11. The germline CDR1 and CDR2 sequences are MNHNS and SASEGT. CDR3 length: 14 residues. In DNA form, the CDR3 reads TGTGCCAGCAGCCCCCCCGGGAGGGCCGAAGAGCAGTACTTC. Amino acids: CASSPPGRAEEQYF.

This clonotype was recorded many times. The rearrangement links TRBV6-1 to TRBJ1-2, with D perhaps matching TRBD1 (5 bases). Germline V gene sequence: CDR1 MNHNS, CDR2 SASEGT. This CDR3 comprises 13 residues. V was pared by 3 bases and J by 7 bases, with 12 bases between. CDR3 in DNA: TGTGCCAGCAGTGACCACAGGCTCTTTGGCTACACCTTC. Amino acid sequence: CASSDHRLFGYTF.

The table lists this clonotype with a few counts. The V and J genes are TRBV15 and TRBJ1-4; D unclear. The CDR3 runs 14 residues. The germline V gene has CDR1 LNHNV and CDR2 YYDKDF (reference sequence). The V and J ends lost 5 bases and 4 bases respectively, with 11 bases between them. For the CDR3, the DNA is TGTGCCACCAGCGAGAGGTCTAATAATGAAAAACTGTTTTTT. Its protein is CATSERSNNEKLFF. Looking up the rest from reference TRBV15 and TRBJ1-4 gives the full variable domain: DAMVIQNPRYQVTQFGKPVTLSCSQTLNHNVMYWYQQKSSQAPKLLFHYYDKDFNNEADTPDNFQSRRPNTSFCFLDIRSPGLGDTAMYLCATSERSNNEKLFFGSGTQLSVL.

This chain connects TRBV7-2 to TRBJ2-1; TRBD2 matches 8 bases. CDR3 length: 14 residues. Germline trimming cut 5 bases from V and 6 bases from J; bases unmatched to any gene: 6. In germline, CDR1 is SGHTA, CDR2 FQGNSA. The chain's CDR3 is CASSQNGLANEQFF. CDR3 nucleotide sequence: TGTGCCAGCAGCCAGAACGGACTAGCCAATGAGCAGTTCTTC. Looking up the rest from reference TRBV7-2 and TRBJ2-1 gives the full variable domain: GAGVSQSPSNKVTEKGKDVELRCDPISGHTALYWYRQSLGQGLEFLIYFQGNSAPDKSGLPSDRFSAERTGGSVSTLTIQRTQQEDSAVYLCASSQNGLANEQFFGPGTRLTVL.

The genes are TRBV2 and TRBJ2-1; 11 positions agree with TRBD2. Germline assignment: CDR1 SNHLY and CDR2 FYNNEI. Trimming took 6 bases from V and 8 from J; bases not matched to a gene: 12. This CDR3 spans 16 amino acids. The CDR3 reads CASSARTSGSSHEQFF. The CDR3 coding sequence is TGTGCCAGCAGCGCCCGTACTAGCGGGAGTTCCCATGAGCAGTTCTTC. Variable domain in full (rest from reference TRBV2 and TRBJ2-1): EPEVTQTPSHQVTQMGQEVILRCVPISNHLYFYWYRQILGQKVEFLVSFYNNEISEKSEIFDDQFSVERPDGSNFTLKIRSTKLEDSAMYFCASSARTSGSSHEQFFGPGTRLTVL.

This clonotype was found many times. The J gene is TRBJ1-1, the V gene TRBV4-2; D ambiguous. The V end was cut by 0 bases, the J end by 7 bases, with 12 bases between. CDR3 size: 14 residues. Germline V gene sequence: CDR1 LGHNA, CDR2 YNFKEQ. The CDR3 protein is CASSQDLGQDEAFF. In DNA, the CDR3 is TGTGCCAGCAGCCAAGATCTCGGGCAGGATGAAGCTTTCTTT.

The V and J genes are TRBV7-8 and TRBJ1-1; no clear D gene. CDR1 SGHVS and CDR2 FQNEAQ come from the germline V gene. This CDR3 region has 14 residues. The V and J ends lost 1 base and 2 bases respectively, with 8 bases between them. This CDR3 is CASSLVTENTEAFF. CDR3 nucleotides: TGTGCCAGCAGCTTAGTTACAGAAAACACTGAAGCTTTCTTT.

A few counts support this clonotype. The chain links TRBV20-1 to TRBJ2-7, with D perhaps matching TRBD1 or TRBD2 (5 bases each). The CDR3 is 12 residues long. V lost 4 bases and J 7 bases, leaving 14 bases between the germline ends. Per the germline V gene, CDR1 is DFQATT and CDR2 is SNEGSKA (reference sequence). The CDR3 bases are TGCAGTGCTACCCGGGACGGAGTGGAGCAGTACTTC. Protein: CSATRDGVEQYF.

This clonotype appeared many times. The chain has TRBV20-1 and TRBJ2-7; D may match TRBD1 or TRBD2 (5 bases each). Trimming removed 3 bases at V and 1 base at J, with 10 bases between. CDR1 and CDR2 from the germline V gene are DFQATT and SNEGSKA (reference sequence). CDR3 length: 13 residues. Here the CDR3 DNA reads TGCAGTGCTAGTGCTTGGGGGTCCTACGAGCAGTACTTC. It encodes CSASAWGSYEQYF.

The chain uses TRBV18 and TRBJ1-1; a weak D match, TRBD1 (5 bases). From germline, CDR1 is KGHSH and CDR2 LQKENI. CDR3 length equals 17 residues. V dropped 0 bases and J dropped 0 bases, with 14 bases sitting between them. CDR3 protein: CASSPPWGFRMNTEAFF. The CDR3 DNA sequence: TGTGCCAGCTCACCACCGTGGGGCTTCCGAATGAACACTGAAGCTTTCTTT.

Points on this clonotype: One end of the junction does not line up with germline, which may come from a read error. CDR3 in DNA: TGCAGTGCTCCGAAAAACTCCAACGAGCAGTACTTC. Translation gives CSAPKNSNEQYF. The genes are TRBV20-1 and TRBJ2-7, with unresolved D. Germline V gives CDR1 DFQATT, CDR2 SNEGSKA (reference sequence). The CDR3 contains 12 residues.

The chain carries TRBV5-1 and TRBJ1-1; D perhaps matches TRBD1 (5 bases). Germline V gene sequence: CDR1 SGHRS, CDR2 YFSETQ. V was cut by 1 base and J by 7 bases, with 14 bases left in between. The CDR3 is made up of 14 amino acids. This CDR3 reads CASSLRQTAGEAFF. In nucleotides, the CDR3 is TGCGCCAGCAGCTTGCGACAGACTGCGGGTGAAGCTTTCTTT.

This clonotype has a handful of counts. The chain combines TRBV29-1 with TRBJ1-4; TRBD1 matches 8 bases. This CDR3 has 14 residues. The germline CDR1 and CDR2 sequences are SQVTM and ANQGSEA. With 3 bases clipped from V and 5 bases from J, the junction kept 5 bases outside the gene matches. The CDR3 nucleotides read TGCAGCGTTGATGGGACAGGACTCAATGAAAAACTGTTTTTT. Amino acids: CSVDGTGLNEKLFF.

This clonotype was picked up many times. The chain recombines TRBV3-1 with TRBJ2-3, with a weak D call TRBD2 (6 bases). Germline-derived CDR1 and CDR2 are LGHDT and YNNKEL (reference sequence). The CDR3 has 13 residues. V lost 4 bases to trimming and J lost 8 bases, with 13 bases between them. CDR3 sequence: CASSPLEGGTQYF. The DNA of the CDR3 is TGTGCCAGCAGCCCCCTGGAGGGAGGTACGCAGTATTTT.